The 30 T cell receptor beta chains in this list originate from one sample, sequenced in a study of blood T cell repertoires in COVID-19. Using immunoSEQ multiplex PCR, the repertoire was profiled, and TCRdb retains in-frame clones only, with some absent. The profile shows some 200,000 clones, about nine tenths of them singletons. The sequenced sample was peripheral blood. Every receptor here comes from a man in his 70s with acute or convalescent COVID-19.

J is TRBJ2-5 and V is TRBV12-3 or TRBV12-4; possibly TRBD2 for D (5 bases). V lost 6 bases and J 5 bases, leaving 10 bases between the germline ends. This CDR3 is built from 12 residues. DNA of the CDR3: TGTGCCAGCAGGGCGGACTCGGAGACCCAGTACTTC. It translates to CASRADSETQYF.

In nucleotides, the CDR3 is TGTGCCAGCAGCTCCTTGAGGGGGTTAGCAGAGACCCAGTACTTC. Protein: CASSSLRGLAETQYF. The V gene is TRBV11-2, the J gene TRBJ2-5, with TRBD1 as a possible D gene (6 bases). CDR1 and CDR2 from the germline V gene are SGHAT and FQNNGV. The CDR3 has 15 amino acids. The V end was cut by 4 bases, the J end by 4 bases, with 16 bases between.

This rearrangement joins TRBV4-2 to TRBJ1-6; no clear D. The CDR3 is 14 residues long. CDR1 is LGHNA, CDR2 YNFKEQ, per germline. The V end was cut by 1 base, the J end by 9 bases, with 10 bases between. The CDR3 DNA reads TGTGCCAGCAGCCAAGTAGCGTCGCCTTCACCCCTCCACTTT. Encoded protein: CASSQVASPSPLHF.

The chain links TRBV11-3 to TRBJ2-7; 8 positions agree with TRBD1. In germline, CDR1 is SGHNT, CDR2 YENEEA. V lost 5 bases, J lost 3 bases, and 9 bases stayed unmatched. This CDR3 contains 15 residues. CDR3 sequence reads: CASSPGQGEGYEQYF. The CDR3, as DNA: TGTGCCAGCAGCCCAGGACAGGGAGAAGGCTACGAGCAGTACTTC.

The CDR3 sequence: CASSTTGLDSPLHF. The CDR3, as DNA: TGTGCCAGTAGTACTACAGGGTTGGATTCACCCCTCCACTTT. This chain links TRBV19 with TRBJ1-6; D might be TRBD1 (6 bases). Germline CDR1 is LNHDA and CDR2 is SQIVND (reference sequence). Trimming removed 4 bases from V and 8 bases from J, with 12 bases in between. CDR3 length: 14 amino acids.

This chain joins TRBV7-2 and TRBJ1-1; unclear D gene. The germline V and J ends were trimmed by 6 bases and 5 bases, with 13 bases remaining between them. Germline V gene sequence: CDR1 SGHTA, CDR2 FQGNSA. The CDR3 runs to 13 residues. The CDR3 DNA is TGTGCCAGCAGACTAGCCGGGCCGACTGAAGCTTTCTTT. This codes for CASRLAGPTEAFF.

The CDR3 is CSVVQTSSYEQYF. DNA for the CDR3: TGCAGCGTTGTACAGACGAGCTCCTACGAGCAGTACTTC. The gene calls are TRBV29-1 and TRBJ2-7; D is undetermined. The CDR3 consists of 13 residues. Trimming shortened V by 4 bases and J by 0 bases, and 10 bases separated the two germline ends. The germline V gene has CDR1 SQVTM and CDR2 ANQGSEA.

This rearrangement joins TRBV2 to TRBJ2-3; 11 bases line up with TRBD2. V shed 6 bases and J 4 bases; nucleotides not matched to a gene: 3. Germline V gene lookup returns CDR1 SNHLY and CDR2 FYNNEI. The CDR3 sequence is 14 residues long. This chain's CDR3 is CASRLAGGSDTQYF. The CDR3 DNA reads TGTGCCAGCAGGCTAGCGGGGGGCTCAGATACGCAGTATTTT.

This chain connects TRBV6-5 to TRBJ2-5; 8 nucleotides align to TRBD1. The V gene's germline CDR1 is MNHEY and CDR2 SVGAGI. This CDR3 region has 16 residues. J gave up 1 base and V 2 bases, and 6 bases lay outside the gene matches. The CDR3 coding sequence is TGTGCCAGCAGTTACAACTTCGGGACAGGCCAAGAGACCCAGTACTTC. Amino acids: CASSYNFGTGQETQYF.

The chain couples TRBV3-1 (or the pseudogene TRBV3-2) to TRBJ1-6, with D unresolved. From germline, CDR1 is LGHDT and CDR2 YNNKEL (reference sequence). Between the trimmed V and J ends, which lost 0 bases and 18 bases, there was a span of 15 bases. The CDR3 contains 13 residues. In nucleotides, the CDR3 is TGTGCCAGCAGCCAAGATCACAGCCCGACCCCCCACTTT. This translates into CASSQDHSPTPHF.

A word on this clone: This same CDR3 is encoded by further DNA sequences in the sample. V is TRBV27 and J is TRBJ2-7, with 7 bases that match TRBD1. CDR1 MNHEY and CDR2 SMNVEV come from the germline V gene (reference sequence). CDR3 size: 15 residues. The V and J ends lost 0 bases and 6 bases, in that order; junction bases with no gene match: 8. The CDR3 nucleotides are TGTGCCAGCAGTTTATCCCCGGGACAGCCCGGCGAGCAGTACTTC. Its protein product is CASSLSPGQPGEQYF.

This clone was detected a few times. The chain joins TRBV5-1 to TRBJ1-2; no clear D. Trimming took 0 bases from V and 0 from J, leaving 9 bases between them. The CDR3 is 15 residues long. Germline values: CDR1 SGHRS, CDR2 YFSETQ. The CDR3 DNA sequence: TGCGCCAGCAGCTTGGGCGGAAATACTAACTATGGCTACACCTTC. Encoded protein: CASSLGGNTNYGYTF. The full variable domain, its missing parts supplied by reference TRBV5-1 and TRBJ1-2, is KAGVTQTPRYLIKTRGQQVTLSCSPISGHRSVSWYQQTPGQGLQFLFEYFSETQRNKGNFPGRFSGRQFSNSRSEMNVSTLELGDSALYLCASSLGGNTNYGYTFGSGTRLTVV.

The chain recombines TRBV23-1 with TRBJ1-3; 12 bases align to TRBD1. TRBV23-1 is designated an ORF whose function remains uncertain. V shed 9 bases and J 3 bases; nucleotides not matched to a gene: 9. CDR3 length: 16 amino acids. The CDR3 here is CARCSGQGACGNTIYF. CDR3 coding DNA: TGCGCCAGATGCTCGGGACAGGGGGCTTGTGGAAACACCATATATTTT.

This chain joins TRBV5-1 and TRBJ2-5, with 11 nucleotides matching TRBD2. The CDR3 extends over 14 amino acids. The germline CDR1 and CDR2 sequences are SGHRS and YFSETQ. V gave up 1 base and J gave up 5 bases; unmatched junction bases: 1. The CDR3 region has the DNA TGCGCCAGCAGCTTGACTAGCGGGAGTGAGACCCAGTACTTC. It codes for CASSLTSGSETQYF. Complete variable domain (other parts from reference TRBV5-1 and TRBJ2-5): KAGVTQTPRYLIKTRGQQVTLSCSPISGHRSVSWYQQTPGQGLQFLFEYFSETQRNKGNFPGRFSGRQFSNSRSEMNVSTLELGDSALYLCASSLTSGSETQYFGPGTRLLVL.

V is TRBV7-3 and J is TRBJ2-1; D perhaps matches TRBD1 (6 bases). Germline V gene lookup returns CDR1 SGHTA and CDR2 FQGTGA. The germline V and J ends were trimmed by 5 bases and 10 bases, with 9 bases remaining between them. This CDR3 has 11 amino acids. CDR3 nucleotides: TGTGCCAGCAGCCGAGGGACAGAGCAGTTCTTC. This encodes CASSRGTEQFF.

The chain couples TRBV18 to TRBJ1-2, with TRBD1 as a possible D gene (6 bases). This CDR3 region has 17 residues. The V end lost 3 bases, the J end lost 3 bases, and 20 bases lay between the germline ends. Germline V gives CDR1 KGHSH, CDR2 LQKENI. The CDR3, as DNA: TGTGCCAGCTCACCGACGGACAGTTTCAGTGTAGACTATGGCTACACCTTC. Its translation is CASSPTDSFSVDYGYTF.

This chain uses TRBV5-4 with TRBJ2-5; 10 bases fit TRBD1. CDR1 and CDR2 from the germline V gene are SGHNT and YYREEE (reference sequence). CDR3 length: 14 amino acids. J lost 5 bases, V lost 4 bases, and 5 bases had no gene match. The CDR3 protein is CASSAGTGVETQYF. As DNA, the CDR3 is TGTGCCAGCAGCGCCGGGACAGGGGTGGAGACCCAGTACTTC.

The chain recombines TRBV28 with TRBJ2-5, with D perhaps TRBD1 (5 bases). From germline, CDR1 is MDHEN and CDR2 SYDVKM. V was clipped by 7 bases and J by 9 bases, with 18 bases between them. This CDR3 comprises 13 residues. CDR3 residues: CASTTTAVGAQYF. DNA for the CDR3: TGTGCCAGCACTACGACAGCCGTAGGGGCCCAGTACTTC. The entire variable domain, with the rest obtained from reference TRBV28 and TRBJ2-5, is as follows: DVKVTQSSRYLVKRTGEKVFLECVQDMDHENMFWYRQDPGLGLRLIYFSYDVKMKEKGDIPEGYSVSREKKERFSLILESASTNQTSMYLCASTTTAVGAQYFGPGTRLLVL.

This sequence joins TRBV9 and TRBJ2-5; 11 bases agree with TRBD1. The length of the CDR3 is 15 residues. J gave up 2 bases and V 3 bases, and 3 bases lay outside the gene matches. Germline V lookup: CDR1 SGDLS, CDR2 YYNGEE. Here the CDR3 reads CASSEGQGAQETQYF. CDR3 DNA: TGTGCCAGCAGCGAAGGACAGGGGGCACAAGAGACCCAGTACTTC.

This chain uses TRBV7-9 with TRBJ1-1, with TRBD1 matching 12 bases. CDR1 SEHNR and CDR2 FQNEAQ come from the germline V gene (reference sequence). The CDR3 runs to 15 residues. V trimming: 5 bases; J trimming: 4 bases; junction bases outside the gene matches: 5. CDR3: CASSLPGQGATEAFF. The CDR3 nucleotides read TGTGCCAGCAGCCTACCGGGACAGGGGGCCACTGAAGCTTTCTTT.

This clone was detected only once. The chain uses TRBV5-1 and TRBJ1-2; D gene unclear. The CDR3 covers 15 residues. Germline V gene sequence: CDR1 SGHRS, CDR2 YFSETQ. Trimming shortened V by 0 bases and J by 8 bases, and 17 bases separated the two germline ends. CDR3 DNA: TGCGCCAGCAGCTTGGCGGGATCCTCGACCGGCGGCTACACCTTC. Residues: CASSLAGSSTGGYTF.

This chain links TRBV6-1 with TRBJ2-1; D uncertain. The CDR3 sequence is 18 residues long. With 1 base removed from V and 2 bases from J, the gap between germline ends came to 18 bases. Germline assignment: CDR1 MNHNS and CDR2 SASEGT. The CDR3: CASSEGAWYSSPYNEQFF. The DNA for the CDR3 is TGTGCCAGCAGTGAAGGGGCTTGGTACAGTTCTCCCTACAATGAGCAGTTCTTC.

This chain joins TRBV7-2 and TRBJ1-3; D unclear. Germline CDR1 and CDR2: SGHTA and FQGNSA. Deletions cut 5 bases from V and 0 bases from J, with 14 bases between. The CDR3 contains 16 residues. The CDR3 loop is CASSPRPPYSGNTIYF. DNA of the CDR3: TGTGCCAGCAGCCCGAGGCCACCTTACTCTGGAAACACCATATATTTT.

The V and J genes are TRBV30 and TRBJ2-7; TRBD2 matches 13 bases. The CDR3 spans 15 residues. Per the germline V gene, CDR1 is GTSNPN and CDR2 is SVGIG (reference sequence). Germline trimming cut 5 bases from V and 1 base from J; bases unmatched to any gene: 5. The CDR3 loop reads CAWATSGGWSYEQYF. In DNA form, the CDR3 reads TGTGCCTGGGCGACTAGCGGGGGGTGGTCCTACGAGCAGTACTTC.

This chain connects TRBV5-1 to TRBJ1-2; the match to TRBD1 covers 7 bases. CDR1 is SGHRS and CDR2 is YFSETQ in the germline V gene. The CDR3 is 14 amino acids. The trim removed 4 bases at V and 2 bases at J, leaving 5 bases unmatched. The CDR3 spells CASSTGQANYGYTF. CDR3 sequence (DNA): TGCGCCAGCAGCACCGGACAGGCGAACTATGGCTACACCTTC.

There are a few counts of this clone. The V and J genes are TRBV27 and TRBJ2-7; possibly TRBD1 for D (6 bases). The CDR3 contains 14 residues. With 1 base removed from V and 6 bases from J, the gap between germline ends came to 13 bases. Germline CDR1 reads MNHEY; CDR2 reads SMNVEV (reference sequence). CDR3 amino acids: CASSLFGTGSEQYF. The DNA of the CDR3 is TGTGCCAGCAGTTTATTTGGAACAGGGTCCGAGCAGTACTTC.

The sample holds a few counts of this clone. The rearrangement uses TRBV27 and TRBJ2-3; 8 bases map to TRBD1. Germline V gene data show CDR1 as MNHEY and CDR2 as SMNVEV (reference sequence). The J segment lost 3 bases and the V segment lost 1 base, leaving 3 bases of the junction unmatched. This CDR3 region has 15 residues. The CDR3 DNA is TGTGCCAGCAGTTTATGGGGACAGGCAACAGATACGCAGTATTTT. This codes for CASSLWGQATDTQYF.

V gene TRBV6-5 combines with J gene TRBJ2-3; 10 bases map to TRBD1. Germline CDR1 MNHEY, CDR2 SVGAGI. This CDR3 spans 15 amino acids. The junction had 4 bases not matched to a gene; V was cut back by 5 bases and J by 2 bases. CDR3 DNA sequence: TGTGCCAGCAGTATCGGGACAGGGGACACAGATACGCAGTATTTT. It encodes CASSIGTGDTDTQYF.

V and J are TRBV5-4 and TRBJ2-6; D is ambiguous. Germline CDR1 is SGHNT and CDR2 is YYREEE (reference sequence). CDR3 length equals 16 residues. Trimming cost V 0 bases and J 0 bases, with 7 bases left between them. The CDR3 loop reads CASSLEQTSGANVLTF. The CDR3 DNA sequence: TGTGCCAGCAGCTTGGAACAGACCTCTGGGGCCAACGTCCTGACTTTC.

This rearrangement joins TRBV7-3 to TRBJ2-1; 12 nucleotides match TRBD1. The germline V gene has CDR1 SGHTA and CDR2 FQGTGA. This CDR3 is 20 amino acids long. The V gene end was trimmed by 5 bases and the J gene end by 6 bases; junction bases not matched to a gene: 20. The CDR3 is CASSPLGQGARGGFGNEQFF. Written as DNA, the CDR3 is TGTGCCAGCAGCCCCCTGGGACAGGGGGCTCGGGGGGGGTTTGGCAATGAGCAGTTCTTC.